Given below is one T cell receptor (beta chain) in context. Its antigen remains unknown. Compared with germline, one end of the junction differs, possibly owing to a read error. This sample stems from a study of T-cell reconstitution after alpha-beta-depleted transplantation in children. The study, taken as a whole, reports: Surviving thymic progenitors and recipient T cells were the source of high TCRbeta diversity at day 60 in some patients. Expanded graft clones, several hundred of them, were reportedly the source of alpha-beta T cells about two months after transplant. At one year after transplant, newly produced T cells mostly accounted for T-cell counts and diversity.

During its preparation, the TCRbeta library received unique molecular identifiers. TCRdb redid the calling of the PCR reads with MiXCR, one entry per CDR3 protein. The repertoire holds some 220,000 distinct CDR3 sequences, with about 11% as singletons. The CDR3 is 18 amino acids. The germline V gene encodes CDR1 MNHEY and CDR2 SMNVEV (reference sequence). V and J are TRBV27 and TRBJ1-1, with TRBD1 identical over 7 bases. Source: PBMCs, taken before TCRalphabeta/CD19-depleted stem cell transplant. This sequence was found in a child under two years old with acute myeloid leukemia, due to receive a stem cell transplant. The DNA for the CDR3 is TGTACCAGCAGTTTCCCCCAGGGGGACAGTAAGGGGGGCACTGAAGCTTTCTTT. Translating gives CTSSFPQGDSKGGTEAFF.